A single TCR beta chain is shown here with its context. Germline V lookup: CDR1 SGHDT, CDR2 YYEEEE. The CDR3 loop spans 16 amino acids. V lost 0 bases and J 1 base, leaving 11 bases between the germline ends. This sample is part of a study of technical replicates of blood from a few donors. Method: immunoSEQ multiplex PCR; TCRdb's copy keeps in-frame clones and lacks some. The data show around 50,000 clones, around 96% seen once. The sequenced sample consisted of T cells isolated from PBMCs. The rearrangement uses TRBV5-6 and TRBJ2-1; D unclear. The source of this sequence is a human donor in good health. The CDR3 DNA follows: TGTGCCAGCAGCTTGGGACCGGTGAGGTCCTACAATGAGCAGTTCTTC. Its protein is CASSLGPVRSYNEQFF. The whole variable domain, filled in from reference TRBV5-6 and TRBJ2-1, reads DAGVTQSPTHLIKTRGQQVTLRCSPKSGHDTVSWYQQALGQGPQFIFQYYEEEERQRGNFPDRFSGHQFPNYSSELNVNALLLGDSALYLCASSLGPVRSYNEQFFGPGTRLTVL.